These 30 T cell receptor beta chains were sequenced from one sample in a study of blood T cell repertoires in COVID-19 (dated by TCRdb to about 2020). Library prep was done by the immunoSEQ multiplex PCR assay. This immuneACCESS table, as held by TCRdb, lists in-frame sequences with V and J called but not all clones. Of the missing ones, under half trace to an unresolved V gene in checked studies; the others have no known cause. This sample lists about 440,000 clones; approximately 90% were detected once. The ten largest clones represent around an eighth of the sample. Sequenced sample: peripheral blood. The receptor source for this set is a woman aged 45-65 years with COVID-19, enrolled during active disease.

Concerning this clone: Distinct nucleotide sequences in the sample also encode this CDR3. V and J are TRBV5-1 and TRBJ1-2; 8 bases are shared with TRBD1. V lost 4 bases to trimming and J lost 4 bases; unmatched junction nucleotides: 6. CDR1 and CDR2 from the germline V gene are SGHRS and YFSETQ. This CDR3 has 14 residues. CDR3 residues: CASSIGQGVYGYTF. Written as DNA, the CDR3 is TGCGCCAGCAGCATCGGACAGGGAGTCTATGGCTACACCTTC.

The chain is built from TRBV30 and TRBJ1-2, with D unclear. The germline V and J ends were trimmed by 2 bases and 4 bases, with 11 bases remaining between them. Germline V CDR1 and CDR2: GTSNPN, SVGIG (reference sequence). This CDR3 has 13 amino acids. CDR3 sequence reads: CAWSRRGFYGYTF. CDR3 bases: TGTGCCTGGAGTAGACGGGGATTCTATGGCTACACCTTC. Variable domain in full (rest from reference TRBV30 and TRBJ1-2): SQTIHQWPATLVQPVGSPLSLECTVEGTSNPNLYWYRQAAGRGLQLLFYSVGIGQISSEVPQNLSASRPQDRQFILSSKKLLLSDSGFYLCAWSRRGFYGYTFGSGTRLTVV.

The chain links TRBV19 to TRBJ1-1; TRBD1 matches at 7 bases. There are 16 residues in the CDR3. CDR1 LNHDA and CDR2 SQIVND come from the germline V gene (reference sequence). With 3 bases clipped from V and 0 bases from J, the junction kept 7 bases outside the gene matches. CDR3: CASSIGQELLNTEAFF. CDR3 sequence (DNA): TGTGCCAGTAGTATCGGACAGGAATTGTTGAACACTGAAGCTTTCTTT. Drawing the rest from reference TRBV19 and TRBJ1-1, the complete variable domain is DGGITQSPKYLFRKEGQNVTLSCEQNLNHDAMYWYRQDPGQGLRLIYYSQIVNDFQKGDIAEGYSVSREKKESFPLTVTSAQKNPTAFYLCASSIGQELLNTEAFFGQGTRLTVV.

V and J are TRBV7-9 and TRBJ2-7; 13 bases match TRBD2. V lost 8 bases and J lost 2; bases outside the gene matches: 0. The germline CDR1 and CDR2 sequences are SEHNR and FQNEAQ (reference sequence). This CDR3 is built from 13 residues. The DNA for the CDR3 is TGTGCCAGCGGGACTAGCGGGACCTACGAGCAGTACTTC. This gives the protein CASGTSGTYEQYF. The variable domain in full, with the rest retrieved from reference TRBV7-9 and TRBJ2-7, is DTGVSQNPRHKITKRGQNVTFRCDPISEHNRLYWYRQTLGQGPEFLTYFQNEAQLEKSRLLSDRFSAERPKGSFSTLEIQRTEQGDSAMYLCASGTSGTYEQYFGPGTRLTVT.

V usage is TRBV2 and J usage is TRBJ2-3; 7 bases fit TRBD2. Losses at the gene ends were 8 bases for V and 2 bases for J; bases not matched to a gene: 7. CDR1 SNHLY and CDR2 FYNNEI come from the germline V gene. The CDR3 contains 14 residues. CDR3 nucleotide sequence: TGTGCCAGCTGCTTACGGGGGGTCACAGATACGCAGTATTTT. It is translated as CASCLRGVTDTQYF.

This clone was found a few times. This CDR3 is also generated by other DNA sequences in the sample. The chain joins TRBV19 to TRBJ1-1; D is uncertain. Germline V lookup: CDR1 LNHDA, CDR2 SQIVND (reference sequence). This CDR3 is 13 amino acids long. Deletions cut 6 bases from V and 2 bases from J, with 10 bases between. CDR3 sequence (DNA): TGTGCCAGTAGCAGTACAGCAAACACTGAAGCTTTCTTT. The encoded protein is CASSSTANTEAFF. The whole variable domain, remainder taken from reference TRBV19 and TRBJ1-1, is DGGITQSPKYLFRKEGQNVTLSCEQNLNHDAMYWYRQDPGQGLRLIYYSQIVNDFQKGDIAEGYSVSREKKESFPLTVTSAQKNPTAFYLCASSSTANTEAFFGQGTRLTVV.

This clone appeared once. The V call is TRBV6-1, the J call TRBJ2-7; 10 bases map to TRBD1. Germline V CDR1 and CDR2: MNHNS, SASEGT. The CDR3 has 16 residues. With 1 base clipped from V and 2 bases from J, the junction kept 5 bases outside the gene matches. CDR3 coding DNA: TGTGCCAGCAGTGAAGTGGCAGGACAGGGGGCCTACGAGCAGTACTTC. Translated, it gives CASSEVAGQGAYEQYF.

As to this clone: Different DNA sequences within this sample yield the same CDR3. The CDR3 loop is CASSLVGAENTEAFF. DNA for the CDR3: TGTGCCAGCAGCCTTGTGGGGGCGGAGAACACTGAAGCTTTCTTT. This chain connects TRBV11-2 to TRBJ1-1; perhaps TRBD1 as D (6 bases). Trimming took 5 bases from V and 1 from J, leaving 14 bases between them. The CDR3 covers 15 residues. Germline loops: CDR1 SGHAT, CDR2 FQNNGV. Variable domain in full (rest from reference TRBV11-2 and TRBJ1-1): EAGVAQSPRYKIIEKRQSVAFWCNPISGHATLYWYQQILGQGPKLLIQFQNNGVVDDSQLPKDRFSAERLKGVDSTLKIQPAKLEDSAVYLCASSLVGAENTEAFFGQGTRLTVV.

CDR3 region: CASSLSPDRANQPQHF. DNA for the CDR3: TGTGCCAGCAGTCTCTCCCCGGACAGGGCTAATCAGCCCCAGCATTTT. This chain connects TRBV28 to TRBJ1-5, with 8 nucleotides matching TRBD1. The germline V gene encodes CDR1 MDHEN and CDR2 SYDVKM. The V gene end was trimmed by 5 bases and the J gene end by 4 bases; junction bases not matched to a gene: 10. The CDR3 covers 16 residues.

V is TRBV18 and J is TRBJ2-7; possible D gene TRBD2, 6 bases. Trimming took off 3 bases at V and 7 bases at J, with 16 bases between the two ends. This CDR3 contains 14 residues. Germline V gives CDR1 KGHSH, CDR2 LQKENI. CDR3 sequence reads: CASSPRTGGGEQYF. As DNA, the CDR3 is TGTGCCAGCTCACCGCGGACTGGAGGAGGGGAGCAGTACTTC.

The V call is TRBV18, the J call TRBJ2-5; TRBD2 might be the D (6 bases). Germline V gene lookup returns CDR1 KGHSH and CDR2 LQKENI. V lost 2 bases, J lost 5 bases, and 12 bases lay in between. This CDR3 has 14 amino acids. The CDR3 DNA follows: TGTGCCAGCTCACCAGGCGGGACGGGGGAGACCCAGTACTTC. Protein product: CASSPGGTGETQYF.

The chain combines TRBV7-6 with TRBJ2-7; possibly TRBD1 for D (5 bases). Per the germline V gene, CDR1 is SGHVS and CDR2 is FNYEAQ. The CDR3 consists of 11 residues. V was clipped by 3 bases and J by 7 bases, with 7 bases between them. CDR3 region: CASSFNREQYF. The CDR3 bases are TGTGCCAGCAGCTTCAACAGGGAGCAGTACTTC.

The chain combines TRBV7-9 with TRBJ1-2; the match to TRBD1 covers 9 bases. Per the germline V gene, CDR1 is SEHNR and CDR2 is FQNEAQ (reference sequence). This CDR3 contains 15 residues. Trimming took 5 bases from V and 0 from J; bases not matched to a gene: 4. CDR3 in amino acids: CASSPGQGTNYGYTF. The CDR3 region has the DNA TGTGCCAGCAGCCCCGGACAGGGGACTAACTATGGCTACACCTTC. The entire variable domain, with the rest obtained from reference TRBV7-9 and TRBJ1-2, is as follows: DTGVSQNPRHKITKRGQNVTFRCDPISEHNRLYWYRQTLGQGPEFLTYFQNEAQLEKSRLLSDRFSAERPKGSFSTLEIQRTEQGDSAMYLCASSPGQGTNYGYTFGSGTRLTVV.

The J gene is TRBJ2-7, the V gene TRBV24-1; 10 nucleotides align to TRBD2. Germline loops: CDR1 KGHDR, CDR2 SFDVKD. V lost 3 bases to trimming and J lost 5 bases; unmatched junction nucleotides: 6. The CDR3 is 15 residues long. This CDR3 reads CATSDESGGDHEQYF. The CDR3 nucleotides are TGTGCCACCAGTGATGAAAGCGGGGGGGACCACGAGCAGTACTTC.

This sequence joins TRBV6-5 and TRBJ2-3; possible D gene TRBD2, 7 bases. The CDR3 is 14 amino acids. Trimming took off 8 bases at V and 1 base at J, with 13 bases between the two ends. Germline V lookup: CDR1 MNHEY, CDR2 SVGAGI. This CDR3 is CASALGGRTDTQYF. The DNA of the CDR3 is TGTGCCAGCGCATTGGGGGGGCGCACAGATACGCAGTATTTT.

The chain carries TRBV7-9 and TRBJ1-2, with 8 bases aligning to TRBD1. Unmatched junction bases numbered 13, after V lost 5 bases and J lost 8 bases. Germline lookup yields CDR1 SEHNR and CDR2 FQNEAQ (reference sequence). This CDR3 comprises 15 residues. CDR3 coding DNA: TGTGCCAGCAGCCCTACGACGGACAGGGTTAAAGGCTACACCTTC. Translated: CASSPTTDRVKGYTF.

The chain links TRBV5-5 to TRBJ1-4, with D possibly TRBD1 on 5 matching bases. The V end lost 0 bases, the J end lost 4 bases, and 10 bases lay between the germline ends. The CDR3 spans 15 residues. CDR1 SGHKS and CDR2 YYEKEE come from the germline V gene (reference sequence). CDR3 sequence: CASSLGQGYNEKLFF. The CDR3 nucleotides are TGTGCCAGCAGCTTGGGCCAGGGCTATAATGAAAAACTGTTTTTT. Drawing the rest from reference TRBV5-5 and TRBJ1-4, the complete variable domain is DAGVTQSPTHLIKTRGQQVTLRCSPISGHKSVSWYQQVLGQGPQFIFQYYEKEERGRGNFPDRFSARQFPNYSSELNVNALLLGDSALYLCASSLGQGYNEKLFFGSGTQLSVL.

The CDR3: CASSLATDGYTF. The CDR3 DNA reads as TGTGCCAGCAGCCTTGCCACGGATGGCTACACCTTC. The chain links TRBV3-1 (or the pseudogene TRBV3-2) to TRBJ1-2; D is unresolved. Germline-derived CDR1 and CDR2 are LGHDT and YNNKEL (reference sequence). This CDR3 has 12 residues. V shed 4 bases and J shed 6 bases, with 9 bases lying between them.

The V gene is TRBV5-1, the J gene TRBJ1-1; no definite D call. V was shortened by 2 bases and J by 0 bases, with 5 bases between the two germline ends. The CDR3 is 13 amino acids. The germline V gene has CDR1 SGHRS and CDR2 YFSETQ. CDR3 nucleotides: TGCGCCAGCAGCTTCGGGATGAACACTGAAGCTTTCTTT. Its translation is CASSFGMNTEAFF. The full variable domain, completed using reference TRBV5-1 and TRBJ1-1, is KAGVTQTPRYLIKTRGQQVTLSCSPISGHRSVSWYQQTPGQGLQFLFEYFSETQRNKGNFPGRFSGRQFSNSRSEMNVSTLELGDSALYLCASSFGMNTEAFFGQGTRLTVV.

This chain links TRBV11-3 with TRBJ2-3, with 8 nucleotides matching TRBD1. This CDR3 is built from 15 residues. V gave up 5 bases and J gave up 0 bases; unmatched junction bases: 4. The germline V gene has CDR1 SGHNT and CDR2 YENEEA. CDR3 sequence reads: CASSPRGHSTDTQYF. The CDR3 DNA reads TGTGCCAGCAGCCCCAGGGGGCATAGCACAGATACGCAGTATTTT.

The table lists this clone with a few counts. V usage is TRBV6-6 and J usage is TRBJ1-4; D unresolved. From germline, CDR1 is MNHNY and CDR2 SVGAGI (reference sequence). V lost 4 bases and J 7 bases, leaving 10 bases between the germline ends. CDR3 length: 13 residues. CDR3 in DNA: TGTGCCAGCAGTTCCACCGACTTTGAAAAACTGTTTTTT. This codes for CASSSTDFEKLFF.

V usage is TRBV2 and J usage is TRBJ1-2; D is ambiguous. The CDR3 runs to 16 residues. The ends were cut back, 5 bases at V and 1 base at J, with 17 bases in the middle. CDR1 and CDR2 (germline): SNHLY, FYNNEI. This chain's CDR3 is CASSSALVPFNYGYTF. In nucleotides, the CDR3 is TGTGCCAGCAGTTCCGCACTGGTACCGTTTAACTATGGCTACACCTTC.

The chain is built from TRBV10-3 and TRBJ1-1, with 7 bases identical to TRBD1. V lost 2 bases to trimming and J lost 4 bases; unmatched junction nucleotides: 7. This CDR3 region has 15 residues. Per germline, CDR1 ENHRY and CDR2 SYGVKD. CDR3 sequence: CAISEEAGGSTEAFF. The DNA of the CDR3 is TGTGCCATCAGTGAGGAGGCAGGGGGGAGCACTGAAGCTTTCTTT.

The chain joins TRBV5-8 to TRBJ1-3; D may be TRBD1 (6 bases). V lost 4 bases, J lost 4 bases, and 12 bases lay in between. The CDR3 covers 14 residues. Per germline, CDR1 SGHTS and CDR2 YDEGEE. CDR3 sequence reads: CASSESGVGNTIYF. In nucleotides, the CDR3 is TGTGCCAGCAGCGAATCAGGGGTCGGAAACACCATATATTTT.

The CDR3 DNA reads as TGTGCCAGCTGGGGTAGCGGGGGGGCCTCGGCGACAGATACGCAGTATTTT. Protein product: CASWGSGGASATDTQYF. The chain joins TRBV28 to TRBJ2-3; 11 nucleotides agree with TRBD2. V gave up 8 bases and J gave up 3 bases; unmatched junction bases: 13. Germline assignment: CDR1 MDHEN and CDR2 SYDVKM. The CDR3 sequence is 17 residues long.

The chain joins TRBV7-9 to TRBJ1-1; 7 nucleotides match TRBD1. Germline V gives CDR1 SEHNR, CDR2 FQNEAQ (reference sequence). The J segment lost 5 bases and the V segment lost 6 bases, leaving 9 bases of the junction unmatched. The CDR3 length is 14 residues. This CDR3 is CASSRQGMRTEAFF. DNA of the CDR3: TGTGCCAGCAGTCGACAGGGTATGAGAACTGAAGCTTTCTTT.

CDR3 protein: CASSPERLSGYTF. The CDR3 coding sequence is TGCGCCAGCAGCCCCGAGAGACTTAGTGGGTACACCTTC. V and J are TRBV5-1 and TRBJ1-2, with unresolved D. With 4 bases removed from V and 11 bases from J, the gap between germline ends came to 18 bases. The CDR3 loop spans 13 amino acids. Germline CDR1 reads SGHRS; CDR2 reads YFSETQ.

The chain carries TRBV28 and TRBJ2-3, with D uncertain. Trimming left V 4 bases short and J 1 base short, with 18 bases between. The CDR3 has 17 residues. Germline CDR1 and CDR2: MDHEN and SYDVKM. CDR3 coding DNA: TGTGCCAGCAGTTCTTCCTTGGGCCTTAACTGCACAGATACGCAGTATTTT. Protein sequence: CASSSSLGLNCTDTQYF. Complete variable domain (other parts from reference TRBV28 and TRBJ2-3): DVKVTQSSRYLVKRTGEKVFLECVQDMDHENMFWYRQDPGLGLRLIYFSYDVKMKEKGDIPEGYSVSREKKERFSLILESASTNQTSMYLCASSSSLGLNCTDTQYFGPGTRLTVL.

The chain joins TRBV28 to TRBJ1-5, with unresolved D. Germline assignment: CDR1 MDHEN and CDR2 SYDVKM. The CDR3 consists of 14 residues. The V end was cut by 6 bases, the J end by 6 bases, with 15 bases between. The chain's CDR3 is CASSLDLRGQPQHF. The CDR3 DNA follows: TGTGCCAGCAGCCTGGACCTCCGGGGTCAGCCCCAGCATTTT. The whole variable domain, remainder taken from reference TRBV28 and TRBJ1-5, is DVKVTQSSRYLVKRTGEKVFLECVQDMDHENMFWYRQDPGLGLRLIYFSYDVKMKEKGDIPEGYSVSREKKERFSLILESASTNQTSMYLCASSLDLRGQPQHFGDGTRLSIL.

A few counts support this clone. The chain is built from TRBV7-3 and TRBJ1-1; 8 bases map to TRBD1. Per germline, CDR1 SGHTA and CDR2 FQGTGA. The CDR3 contains 13 residues. With V trimmed by 5 bases and J by 2 bases, 1 base remained unmatched. The CDR3 nucleotides read TGTGCCAGCAGCACAGGGGGTAACACTGAAGCTTTCTTT. Encoded protein: CASSTGGNTEAFF.